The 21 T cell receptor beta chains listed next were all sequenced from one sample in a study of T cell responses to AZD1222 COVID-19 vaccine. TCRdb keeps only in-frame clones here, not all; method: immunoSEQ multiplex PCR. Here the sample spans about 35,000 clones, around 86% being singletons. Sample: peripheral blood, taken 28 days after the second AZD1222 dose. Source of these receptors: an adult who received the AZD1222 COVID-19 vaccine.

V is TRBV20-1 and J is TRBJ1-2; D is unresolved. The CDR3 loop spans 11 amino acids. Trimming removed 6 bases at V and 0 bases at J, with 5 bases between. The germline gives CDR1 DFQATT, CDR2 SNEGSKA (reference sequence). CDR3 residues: CSALSNYGYTF. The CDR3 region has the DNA TGCAGTGCCCTCTCTAACTATGGCTACACCTTC.

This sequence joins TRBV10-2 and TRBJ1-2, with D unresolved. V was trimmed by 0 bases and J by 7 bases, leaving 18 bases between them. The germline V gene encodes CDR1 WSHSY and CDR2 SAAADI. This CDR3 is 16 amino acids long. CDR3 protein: CASSESYLAGRGGYTF. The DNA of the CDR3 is TGCGCCAGCAGTGAGTCCTATCTAGCCGGAAGAGGTGGCTACACCTTC.

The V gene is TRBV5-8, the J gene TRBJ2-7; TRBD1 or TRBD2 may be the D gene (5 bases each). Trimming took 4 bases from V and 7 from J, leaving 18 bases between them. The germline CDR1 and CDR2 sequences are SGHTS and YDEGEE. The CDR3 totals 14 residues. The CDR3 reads CASSGTRGRAEQYF. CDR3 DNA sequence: TGTGCCAGCAGCGGAACTAGGGGTCGGGCTGAGCAGTACTTC.

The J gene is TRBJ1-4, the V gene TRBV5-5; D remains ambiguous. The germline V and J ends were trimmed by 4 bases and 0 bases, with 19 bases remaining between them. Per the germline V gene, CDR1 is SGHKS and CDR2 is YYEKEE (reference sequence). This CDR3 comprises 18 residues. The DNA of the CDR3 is TGTGCCAGCAGCCGGCTTTGGCCCTACGAATCAACTAATGAAAAACTGTTTTTT. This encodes CASSRLWPYESTNEKLFF.

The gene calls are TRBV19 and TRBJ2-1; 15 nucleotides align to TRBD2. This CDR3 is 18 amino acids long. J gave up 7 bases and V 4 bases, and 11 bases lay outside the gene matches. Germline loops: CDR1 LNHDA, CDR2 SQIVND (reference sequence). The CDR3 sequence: CASSTGTSGGFLGNEQFF. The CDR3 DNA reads TGTGCCAGTAGTACCGGGACTAGCGGGGGGTTTCTCGGGAATGAGCAGTTCTTC.

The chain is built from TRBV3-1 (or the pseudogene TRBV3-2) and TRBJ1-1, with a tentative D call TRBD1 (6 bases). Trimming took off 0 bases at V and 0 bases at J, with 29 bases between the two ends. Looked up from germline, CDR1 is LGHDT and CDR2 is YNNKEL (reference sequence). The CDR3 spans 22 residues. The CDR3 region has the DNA TGTGCCAGCAGCCAAGAGTTTTTATTTGTCGCTGGGGGCCACCGTATGAACACTGAAGCTTTCTTT. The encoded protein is CASSQEFLFVAGGHRMNTEAFF.

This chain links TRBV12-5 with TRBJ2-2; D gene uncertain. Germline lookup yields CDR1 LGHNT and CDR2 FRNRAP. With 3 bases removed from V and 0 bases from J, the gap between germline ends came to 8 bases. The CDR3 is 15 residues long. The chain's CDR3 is CASGFNPANTGELFF. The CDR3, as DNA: TGTGCTAGTGGTTTTAACCCTGCGAACACCGGGGAGCTGTTTTTT.

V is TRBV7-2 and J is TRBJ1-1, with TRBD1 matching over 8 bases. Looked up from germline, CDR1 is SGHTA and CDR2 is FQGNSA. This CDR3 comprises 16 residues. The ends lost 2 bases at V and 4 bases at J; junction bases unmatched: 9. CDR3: CASSLTGQGSGTEAFF. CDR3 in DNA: TGTGCCAGCAGCTTAACCGGACAGGGATCGGGCACTGAAGCTTTCTTT.

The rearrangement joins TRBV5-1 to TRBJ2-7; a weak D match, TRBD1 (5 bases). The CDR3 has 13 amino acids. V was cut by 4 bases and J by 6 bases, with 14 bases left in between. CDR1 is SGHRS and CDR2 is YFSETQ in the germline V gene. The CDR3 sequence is CASSPSQGSEQYF. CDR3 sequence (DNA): TGCGCCAGCAGCCCTTCCCAGGGTAGCGAGCAGTACTTC.

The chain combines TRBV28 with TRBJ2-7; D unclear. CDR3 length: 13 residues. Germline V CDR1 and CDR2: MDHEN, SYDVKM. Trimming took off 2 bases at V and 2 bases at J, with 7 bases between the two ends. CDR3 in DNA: TGTGCCAGCAGTTTAATAAATACCTACGAGCAGTACTTC. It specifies CASSLINTYEQYF.

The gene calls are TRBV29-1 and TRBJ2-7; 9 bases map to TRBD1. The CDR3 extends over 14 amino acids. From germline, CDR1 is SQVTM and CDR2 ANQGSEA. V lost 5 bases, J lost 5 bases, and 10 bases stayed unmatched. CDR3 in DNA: TGCAGCGTTAACCCCGGGACAGGGAGGAACGAGCAGTACTTC. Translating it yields CSVNPGTGRNEQYF.

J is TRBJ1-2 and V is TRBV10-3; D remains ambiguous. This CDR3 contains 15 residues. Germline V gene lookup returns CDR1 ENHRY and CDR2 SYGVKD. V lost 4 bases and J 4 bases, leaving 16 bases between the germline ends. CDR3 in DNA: TGTGCCATCAGTGCCTTCCTGGACGGATTCTATGGCTACACCTTC. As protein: CAISAFLDGFYGYTF.

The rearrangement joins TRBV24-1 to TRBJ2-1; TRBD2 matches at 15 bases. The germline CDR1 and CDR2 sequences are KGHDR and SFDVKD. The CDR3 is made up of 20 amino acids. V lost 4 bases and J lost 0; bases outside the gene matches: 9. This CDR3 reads CATSESPGTSGRRSYNEQFF. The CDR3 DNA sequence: TGTGCCACCAGTGAAAGTCCTGGGACTAGCGGGAGGCGCTCCTACAATGAGCAGTTCTTC.

CDR3 in amino acids: CASSISPSDLSGANVLTF. CDR3 nucleotides: TGTGCCAGCAGTATAAGCCCCTCAGACCTCTCTGGGGCCAACGTCCTGACTTTC. The chain couples TRBV3-1 (or the pseudogene TRBV3-2) to TRBJ2-6, with D uncertain. From germline, CDR1 is LGHDT and CDR2 YNNKEL (reference sequence). Trimming left V 6 bases short and J 0 bases short, with 18 bases between. This CDR3 contains 18 residues.

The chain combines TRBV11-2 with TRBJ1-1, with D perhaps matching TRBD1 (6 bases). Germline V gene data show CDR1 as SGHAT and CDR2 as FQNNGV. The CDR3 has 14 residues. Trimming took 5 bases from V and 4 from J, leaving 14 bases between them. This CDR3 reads CASSTQGFGTEAFF. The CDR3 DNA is TGTGCCAGCAGCACTCAGGGGTTTGGCACTGAAGCTTTCTTT.

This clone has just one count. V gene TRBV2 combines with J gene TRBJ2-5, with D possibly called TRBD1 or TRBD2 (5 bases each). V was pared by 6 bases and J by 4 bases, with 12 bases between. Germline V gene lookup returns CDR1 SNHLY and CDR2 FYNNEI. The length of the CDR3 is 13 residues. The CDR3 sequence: CASRWDPGETQYF. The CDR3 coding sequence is TGTGCCAGCAGATGGGACCCAGGAGAGACCCAGTACTTC.

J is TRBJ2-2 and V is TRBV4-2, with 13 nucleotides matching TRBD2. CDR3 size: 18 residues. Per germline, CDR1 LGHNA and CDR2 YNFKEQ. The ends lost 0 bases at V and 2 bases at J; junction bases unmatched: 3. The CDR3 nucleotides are TGTGCCAGCAGCCAAGAAGGACTAGCGGGGGATAACACCGGGGAGCTGTTTTTT. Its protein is CASSQEGLAGDNTGELFF.

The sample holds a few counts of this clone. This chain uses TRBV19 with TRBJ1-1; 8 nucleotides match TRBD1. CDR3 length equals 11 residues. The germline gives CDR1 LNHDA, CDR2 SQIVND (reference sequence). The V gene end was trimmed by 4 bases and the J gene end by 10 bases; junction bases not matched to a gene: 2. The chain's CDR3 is CASSTGGIAFF. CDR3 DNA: TGTGCCAGTAGTACAGGGGGCATAGCTTTCTTT.

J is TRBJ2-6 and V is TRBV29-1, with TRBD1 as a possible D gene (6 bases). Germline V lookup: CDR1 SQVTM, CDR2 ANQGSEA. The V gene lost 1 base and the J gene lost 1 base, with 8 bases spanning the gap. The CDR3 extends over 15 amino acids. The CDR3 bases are TGCAGCGTTGAAGGTGGACAGTCTGGGGCCAACGTCCTGACTTTC. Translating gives CSVEGGQSGANVLTF. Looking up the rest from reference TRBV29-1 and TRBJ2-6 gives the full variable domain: SAVISQKPSRDICQRGTSLTIQCQVDSQVTMMFWYRQQPGQSLTLIATANQGSEATYESGFVIDKFPISRPNLTFSTLTVSNMSPEDSSIYLCSVEGGQSGANVLTFGAGSRLTVL.

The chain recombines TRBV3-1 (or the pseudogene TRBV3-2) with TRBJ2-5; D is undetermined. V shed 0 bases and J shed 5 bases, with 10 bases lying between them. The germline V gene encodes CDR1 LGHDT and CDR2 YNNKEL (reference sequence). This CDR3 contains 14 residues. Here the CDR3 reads CASSQDNRRETQYF. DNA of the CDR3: TGTGCCAGCAGCCAAGATAATAGGCGGGAGACCCAGTACTTC.

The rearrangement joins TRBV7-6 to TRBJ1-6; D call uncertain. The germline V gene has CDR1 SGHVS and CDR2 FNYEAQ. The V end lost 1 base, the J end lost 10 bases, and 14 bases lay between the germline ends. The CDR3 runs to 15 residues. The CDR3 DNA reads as TGTGCCAGCAGCTTAGTCGCCGGGTCGGGATCACCCCTCCACTTT. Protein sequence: CASSLVAGSGSPLHF.